This T cell receptor beta chain comes out of a study of blood T cell repertoires in COVID-19. Authors' data handling: Amplification with reference gene primers provided the estimates of nucleated cell counts. The method was immunoSEQ multiplex PCR; TCRdb's version includes in-frame clones alone and lacks a portion of them. That table is the source of V, J and clone size, and D and trimming were worked out from the DNA. The sample consists of around 30,000 clones, roughly 77% of them appearing once. The sequence was collected from a man aged 80 or over with active or convalescent COVID-19. Sequencing input: peripheral blood.

CDR3 amino acids: CASSYTGTGVEKLFF. The CDR3 DNA sequence: TGTGCCAGTAGTTACACCGGGACAGGGGTCGAAAAACTGTTTTTT. V usage is TRBV19 and J usage is TRBJ1-4; 10 bases agree with TRBD1. V lost 5 bases to trimming and J lost 8 bases; unmatched junction nucleotides: 8. The CDR3 has 15 amino acids. Germline V gene sequence: CDR1 LNHDA, CDR2 SQIVND (reference sequence).